This T cell receptor (beta chain) was identified during a study of OX40 agonist ivuxolimab in advanced cancers. The wider study: Every patient in dose escalation had hepatocellular carcinoma, melanoma, renal cell or head and neck cancer. Partial responses were achieved by three patients: one hepatocellular carcinoma, two cutaneous melanoma. It was permissible to have had prior anti-PD-1, anti-PD-L1 or anti-CTLA-4 therapy, and 40% had some.

Notes on the study in general: Clonal expansion from baseline to week 6 occurred in both CD4+ and CD8+ T cells.

Using immunoSEQ multiplex PCR, the repertoire was profiled, and TCRdb retains in-frame clones only, with some absent. The sample carries about 55,000 clones, under 85% recorded once. V dropped 3 bases and J dropped 4 bases, with 12 bases sitting between them. The germline V gene has CDR1 KGHSH and CDR2 LQKENI. The CDR3 covers 15 residues. Details on this clone: The antigen is unknown.

The material sequenced was CD4+ or CD8+ T cells sorted from blood, taken in a trial of the OX40 agonist ivuxolimab. The receptor was derived from an adult with an advanced solid tumor such as melanoma, head and neck, liver or kidney cancer. J is TRBJ1-4 and V is TRBV18; D gene unclear. CDR3 in amino acids: CASSPPNGVNEKLFF. CDR3 nucleotide sequence: TGTGCCAGCTCACCTCCAAATGGTGTTAATGAAAAACTGTTTTTT.